This entry concerns a single T cell receptor (beta chain). Its antigen target is currently unknown. Qualities for individual bases were not recorded, and no much larger clone is one base off. The donors were healthy, HIV-negative adults with no recently reported acute infections or vaccinations. Every donor was a Caucasian adult residing in Nashville, Tennessee, USA. CD4+ T cells were enriched by magnetic negative selection, after which naive cells were positively selected on CD45RA and the negative fraction was taken as the memory subset. Blood was collected by leukapheresis, and PBMCs were isolated by Ficoll-Histopaque density gradient centrifugation and then cryopreserved in liquid nitrogen vapor phase. Analytical flow cytometry was used to check the purity and quantity of every magnetically sorted T cell population. Genomic DNA was isolated from every sorted fraction and measured by UV absorbance on a Nanodrop 2000c.

The sample comes from a study of shared clonotypes between healthy human individuals (dated by TCRdb to 2019 to 2021). With respect to the entire study: The cohort comprised a couple of women and a few men aged 18 to 49 years. To increase sequencing depth and limit assay-specific biases, different laboratories used diverse techniques to prepare libraries and sequence TCR repertoires. Blood TCR repertoires of four to six healthy adults were deeply sequenced to estimate repertoire size and the extent of clonotype sharing between individuals. Each donor's leukapheresis produced roughly between roughly 0.85 and 10 billion PBMCs. For each donor, three plates each were used for CD4 naive and CD4 memory, two plates were used for CD8 naive, and one plate was used for CD8 memory. Results and caveats for the whole study, not just this receptor: The genetic and exposure-history diversity represented was limited by the small number of donors. Across a handful of donors, around 5% of naive CD4, more than 3% of naive CD8, roughly 2.3% of memory CD4, and around 0.4% of memory CD8 clonotypes were shared. Naive subsets generally had larger estimated clonotype richness than memory subsets did. Only blood was sampled, and tissue TCR repertoires likely differ from those in blood. Incomplete sequencing was indicated by rarefaction of sorted-subset datasets, despite the large sequencing depth. Higher generation probabilities were observed for clonotypes shared by all four sorted-subset donors than for non-shared clonotypes. Pairwise subsampling led to the expectation that sequencing depth would affect the degree of clonotype sharing among donors.

Using the deep immunoSEQ assay, TCR CDR3 regions were amplified from genomic DNA by multiplex PCR. For each cell subset, the extracted genomic DNA was distributed evenly across all wells of several immunoSEQ 96-well plates, and each plate served as one replicate. For sorted subsets, roughly 200 ng of genomic DNA, equivalent to roughly 33,000 T cell genomes, went into each replicate PCR. Purified libraries were measured with a Qubit 3.0 fluorometer, size-checked on a Bioanalyzer 2100, and measured again with the KAPA Library Quantification kit. Every immunoSEQ 96-well plate was sequenced on a dedicated single-read 150-cycle Illumina NextSeq 550 flow cell. Per the authors' processing: Because only junctional sequences without quality scores were contained in the immunoSEQ output, filtering matching that applied to full-length reads could not be performed. To assign V/J genes and CDR3, sequences were annotated using PyIR, a Python wrapper for IgBLAST v1.9, with IMGT germline references. Reads with weak V/J assignments (E-value above 1e-6), missing CDR3, stop codons, out-of-frame junctions, or ambiguous translated residues were removed. V3J clonotypes were defined as sequences sharing the same inferred V gene, J gene, and CDR3 amino acid sequence. To compute the percentage overlap between repertoires, the number of shared unique clonotypes was divided by the size of the smaller repertoire. Three approaches were used to assess repertoire richness: RTK rarefaction, the Chao1 estimator, and Recon v2.1 estimates of unobserved clonotypes. OLGA was used to compute generation probabilities for all TCRbeta clonotypes that the gDNA method yielded from a handful of donors. TCRdb limited this immuneACCESS table to in-frame rearrangements with V and J called. A share of clones is missing; checked studies link under half to unresolved V genes, and the rest is unexplained. Clone size and the V and J calls come from that table; the DNA yielded D and trimming. Present in this sample are some 1,100,000 clones, around 78% of which were seen just once. The top ten constitute approximately 0.52% of the sample.

The receptor was derived from a man aged 18 to 29 in good health. Some clones in this sample may be carry-over from other donors' samples. The specimen was memory CD4+ T cells from PBMCs. The cell subset or site label here, explained by the study, means: CD45RA-negative fraction.

At the DNA level, the sequence is TGTGCCAGCAGTTACTCGGCCAGGACTAGAGAGTACGAGCAGTACTTC. Its protein is CASSYSARTREYEQYF. Recombination connected TRBV6-6 to TRBJ2-7; 7 bases in between match TRBD2. From the cysteine up to the phenylalanine, the CDR3 has a length of 16 residues. The only DNA kept is the CDR3, 48 bases in frame from the first base. Trimmed from V: 0 bases; trimmed from J: 4 bases; junction bases lacking a gene match: 9. Reading the germline V gene (reference sequence) gives CDR1 MNHNY and CDR2 SVGAGI.